The 17 T cell receptor beta chains in this list originate from one sample, sequenced in a study of T cells in Graves' hyperthyroidism and ophthalmopathy. RNA transcripts were the template for amplifying TCR beta CDR3 regions. A set of HTBI primers served as the primers for a first-round RT-PCR of the TCR CDR3. TCRdb itself ran the multiplex PCR reads through MiXCR, one entry per CDR3 protein. Among about 350,000 distinct CDR3 sequences listed, approximately 19% were seen once. Sequences were obtained from blood. The receptors come from a woman under 30 with Graves' hyperthyroidism.

This clonotype has ten or more counts. V is TRBV7-9 and J is TRBJ2-7; D ambiguous. V was trimmed by 3 bases and J by 2 bases, leaving 11 bases between them. The CDR3 runs 14 residues. CDR1 and CDR2 from the germline V gene are SEHNR and FQNEAQ (reference sequence). CDR3 in amino acids: CASSFVIGAYEQYF. In nucleotides, the CDR3 is TGTGCCAGCAGCTTCGTTATCGGAGCCTACGAGCAGTACTTC.

In this sample, this clonotype turned up a few times. A much larger clone differs from this one at a single base, so this may be a read error. This sequence joins TRBV10-3 and TRBJ2-5; no clear D. Germline V gives CDR1 ENHRY, CDR2 SYGVKD. CDR3 length: 16 residues. DNA of the CDR3: TGTGCCATCAGTGAGTCGATTAGTCGGGCTCAAGAGACCAAGTACTTC. Translation: CAISESISRAQETKYF.

The chain recombines TRBV28 with TRBJ1-2, with 8 nucleotides matching TRBD1. CDR3 length: 14 amino acids. After removal of 5 bases from V and 6 bases from J, the junction contained 8 bases not matched to a gene. Per the germline V gene, CDR1 is MDHEN and CDR2 is SYDVKM. CDR3 DNA: TGTGCCAGCAGTCCGGGGAGGACAGGGCATGGCTACACCTTC. Encoded protein: CASSPGRTGHGYTF.

This clonotype was found many times. The chain recombines TRBV20-1 with TRBJ1-1, with a possible D match to TRBD1 (6 bases). Trimming pared 4 bases from V and 5 bases from J, leaving 17 bases between. Germline CDR1 DFQATT, CDR2 SNEGSKA (reference sequence). The CDR3 runs 14 residues. CDR3 region: CSAKGPQGKTEAFF. CDR3 sequence (DNA): TGCAGTGCTAAGGGTCCTCAGGGGAAGACTGAAGCTTTCTTT.

This clonotype was recorded many times. The chain carries TRBV7-2 and TRBJ2-5, with no clear D. Looked up from germline, CDR1 is SGHTA and CDR2 is FQGNSA. This CDR3 has 14 amino acids. Trimming pared 1 base from V and 3 bases from J, leaving 9 bases between. In DNA form, the CDR3 reads TGTGCCAGCAGCTTAGTGTACCCGAAAGAGACCCAGTACTTC. Translation: CASSLVYPKETQYF.

The CDR3 DNA reads as TGTGCCAGCAGTTGGTTGGGAGGACTCAGCAACACCGGGGAGCTGTTTTTT. It yields the protein CASSWLGGLSNTGELFF. V is TRBV12-3 or TRBV12-4 and J is TRBJ2-2; TRBD2 is a possible D gene (6 bases). The length of the CDR3 is 17 residues. The ends were cut back, 4 bases at V and 2 bases at J, with 17 bases in the middle.

This clonotype was recorded many times. The chain uses TRBV6-5 and TRBJ1-2; 8 bases match TRBD1. The CDR3 contains 15 residues. In germline, CDR1 is MNHEY, CDR2 SVGAGI. Trimming cost V 7 bases and J 2 bases; bases outside gene matches: 9. The DNA of the CDR3 is TGTGCCAGCACCCGGGACAGGTCTTTGAACTATGGCTACACCTTC. Amino acids: CASTRDRSLNYGYTF.

This clonotype showed up just once. The rearrangement links TRBV12-3 or TRBV12-4 to TRBJ2-7; 10 bases map to TRBD1. J lost 4 bases, V lost 5 bases, and 8 bases had no gene match. The CDR3 has 15 residues. Here the CDR3 reads CASSTRDRGRYEQYF. The CDR3 DNA is TGTGCCAGCAGTACGAGGGACAGGGGACGGTACGAGCAGTACTTC.

The genes are TRBV18 and TRBJ1-3; D ambiguous. CDR3 length: 15 residues. Looked up from germline, CDR1 is KGHSH and CDR2 is LQKENI. V was cut by 3 bases and J by 3 bases, with 12 bases left in between. The CDR3 spells CASSPRQVIGNTIYF. The CDR3 DNA reads TGTGCCAGCTCACCGCGGCAGGTGATTGGAAACACCATATATTTT.

This clonotype was observed many times. The chain has TRBV10-3 and TRBJ2-7; TRBD2 aligns across 9 bases. The V and J ends lost 11 bases and 7 bases, in that order; junction bases with no gene match: 12. Germline loops: CDR1 ENHRY, CDR2 SYGVKD. The CDR3 loop spans 13 amino acids. The CDR3, as DNA: TGTGCCGCCCGGGGTAGCGGGGGACGGGAGCAGTACTTC. This translates into CAARGSGGREQYF.

This clonotype was detected a few times. V usage is TRBV7-8 and J usage is TRBJ2-1, with 8 bases matching TRBD1. Germline CDR1 reads SGHVS; CDR2 reads FQNEAQ. Trimming removed 5 bases from V and 6 bases from J; junction bases left unmatched: 3. This CDR3 is 13 amino acids long. The chain's CDR3 is CASSTDRGNEQFF. CDR3 nucleotides: TGTGCCAGCAGCACCGACAGGGGCAATGAGCAGTTCTTC.

This clonotype occurred a few times. The chain links TRBV30 to TRBJ1-5, with D maybe TRBD1 (6 bases). CDR3 size: 14 residues. The V gene's germline CDR1 is GTSNPN and CDR2 SVGIG (reference sequence). Deletions cut 2 bases from V and 2 bases from J, with 10 bases between. The chain's CDR3 is CAWSLQGGNQPQHF. DNA of the CDR3: TGTGCCTGGAGTTTACAGGGCGGCAATCAGCCCCAGCATTTT.

In this sample, this clonotype turned up many times. This rearrangement joins TRBV28 to TRBJ1-1; D unresolved. The length of the CDR3 is 18 residues. Germline assignment: CDR1 MDHEN and CDR2 SYDVKM. Trimming shortened V by 4 bases and J by 3 bases, and 24 bases separated the two germline ends. The chain's CDR3 is CASSSTLRPFISYTEAFF. DNA for the CDR3: TGTGCCAGCAGTTCCACCCTACGGCCTTTTATATCCTACACTGAAGCTTTCTTT.

This clonotype occurred many times. Possible read error: a much larger clone is one base away. The J gene is TRBJ2-7, the V gene TRBV20-1; the D gene is possibly TRBD2 (6 bases). This CDR3 contains 14 residues. Between the trimmed V and J ends, which lost 0 bases and 6 bases, there was a span of 15 bases. Germline assignment: CDR1 DFQATT and CDR2 SNEGSKA (reference sequence). The CDR3 nucleotides are TGCAGTGCTAGAGAATGGACTGGCGGGGCCGAGCAGTACTTC. Translating gives CSAREWTGGAEQYF.

In DNA form, the CDR3 reads TGTGCCAGCAGTTTGGGGGTCAGGCTCCTCGCTGGGGCCAACGTCCTGACTTTC. This translates into CASSLGVRLLAGANVLTF. V gene TRBV12-3 or TRBV12-4 combines with J gene TRBJ2-6; D is possibly TRBD1 or TRBD2 (5 bases each). The CDR3 has 18 amino acids. V lost 3 bases and J 2 bases, leaving 17 bases between the germline ends.

The sample holds many counts of this clonotype. The chain links TRBV6-1 to TRBJ1-5; D gene ambiguous. The CDR3 loop spans 12 amino acids. Trimming took off 7 bases at V and 3 bases at J, with 7 bases between the two ends. Germline V gene data show CDR1 as MNHNS and CDR2 as SASEGT. CDR3 in amino acids: CASTMVNQPQHF. As DNA, the CDR3 is TGTGCCAGCACTATGGTCAATCAGCCCCAGCATTTT.

This clonotype has just a few counts. The junction differs from germline at one of its ends, possibly a read error. The chain links TRBV5-1 to TRBJ2-4; the D gene is possibly TRBD2 (6 bases). Per germline, CDR1 SGHRS and CDR2 YFSETQ. The CDR3 consists of 16 residues. Here the CDR3 reads CASSLGGAGAKNIKYF. Here the CDR3 DNA reads TGCGCCAGCAGCTTAGGAGGGGCCGGGGCCAAAAACATTAAGTACTTC.